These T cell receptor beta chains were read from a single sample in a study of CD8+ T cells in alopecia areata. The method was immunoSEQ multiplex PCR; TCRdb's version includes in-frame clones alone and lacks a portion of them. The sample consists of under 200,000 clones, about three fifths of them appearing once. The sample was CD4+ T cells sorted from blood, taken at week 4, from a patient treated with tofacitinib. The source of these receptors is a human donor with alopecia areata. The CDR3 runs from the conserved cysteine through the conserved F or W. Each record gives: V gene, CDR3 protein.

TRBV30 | CAWRQYQETQYF
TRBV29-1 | CSVRMDKRNTGELFF
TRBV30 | CAWTGGGHEQYF
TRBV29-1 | CSVTIGGGGYTF
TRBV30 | CAWSLPRRGRTEAFF
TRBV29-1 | CSVEGGVGTEAFF
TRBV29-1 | CSVVSLRSYEQYF
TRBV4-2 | CASSPGGGGPSYNEQFF
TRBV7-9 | CASSVTGGYNSPLHF
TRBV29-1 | CSVGSLAKNIQYF
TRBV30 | CAWKAGRSYEQYF
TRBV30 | CAWSVSSGSEAFF
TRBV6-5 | CASSYSDGNYEQYF
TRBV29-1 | CSVVPGASSGANVLTF
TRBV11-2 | CASNQIQRNEQFF
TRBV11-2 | CASRSQGAGTDTQYF
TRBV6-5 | CASREAGVETQYF
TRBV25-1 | CASSVGNQPQHF
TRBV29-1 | CSVKTIQTDITQYF
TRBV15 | CATEGADTQYF
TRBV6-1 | CASSATGVGNIQYF
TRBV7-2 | CASSSRTEFAYEQYF
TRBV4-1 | CASSQLGLAGGRNSYNEQFF
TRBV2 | CASSEARGSYGYTF
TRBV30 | CAWTTGNNSPLHF
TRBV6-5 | CAISPRGVQETQYF
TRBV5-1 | CASSLVVGNEQFF
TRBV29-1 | CSAISGGQLNTGELFF
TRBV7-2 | CASSSLGRGSETQYF
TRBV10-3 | CATSGADGYTF
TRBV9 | CASSVSVGQGARETQYF
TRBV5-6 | CASSFPGDDEQFF
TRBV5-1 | CASSLESSPGQFF
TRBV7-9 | CASSLSSVVPEAFF
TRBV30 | CAWNNRIARGLAEAFF
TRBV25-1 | CASSEYRVADTQYF
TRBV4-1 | CASSQDPGTGNTEAFF
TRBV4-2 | CASSHGTSSTDTQYF
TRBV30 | CAWRAWTGKAASPLHF
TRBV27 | CASSGDSGGSTDTQYF
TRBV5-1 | CASSQGQGAAGELFF
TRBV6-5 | CASSYSGTGFVNEQFF
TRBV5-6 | CASSLDGLGGQPQHF
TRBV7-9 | CASSLGLAPDTQYF
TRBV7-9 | CASSLGQGTDSPLHF
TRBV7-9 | CASSLTGANYGYTF
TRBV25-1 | CASSESGTGGGEQYF
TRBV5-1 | CASSSTGANEQFF
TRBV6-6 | CASSFSGSGETQYF
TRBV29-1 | CSVAPRGTDTQYF
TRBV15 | CATSKQVVKQPQHF
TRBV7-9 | CASSLALGTGNQPQHF
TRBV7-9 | CASRLAVQETQYF
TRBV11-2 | CASSLHPSPAGPYEQYF
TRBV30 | CAWTLGQGTEAFF
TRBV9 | CASSAFPGTRSDTQYF
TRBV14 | CAPATAVGQGRQPQHF
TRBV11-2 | CASSLAGLATYIQYF
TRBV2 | CASSEGQGSQPQHF